This is a list of T cell receptor beta chains from one sample in a study of T-cell memory formation after mild COVID-19. TCRdb re-called the 5' RACE reads with MiXCR, one entry per CDR3 protein. The sample lists hundreds of thousands of distinct CDR3 sequences, roughly 14% occurring once. What was sequenced was PBMCs or a T cell subset sorted from them (not recorded which). All receptors derive from a man in his late teens or twenties who had mild COVID-19 (a few samples of this study predate the infection). Cell type and time point are not known. The CDR3 runs from the conserved cysteine through the conserved F or W. D genes are given only for firm matches. The size of a clone is reported for some rows only, either as once, few or many, or as a class for expanded clones.

J gene,D gene,V gene,clone size,CDR3 DNA,CDR3 protein
TRBJ2-2,.,TRBV5-1,many,TGCGCCAGCAGCTTGCCCGGGGAGCTGTTTTTT,CASSLPGELFF
TRBJ1-4,.,TRBV5-1,many,TGCGCCAGCAGCCGGGATGCCAATGAAAAACTGTTTTTT,CASSRDANEKLFF
TRBJ2-3,.,TRBV7-6,large,TGTGCCAGCAGCTACACTAGCACAGATACGCAGTATTTT,CASSYTSTDTQYF
TRBJ2-3,.,TRBV12-3/TRBV12-4,many,TGTGCCAGCAGTCGCACAGAGATGGGCACAGATACGCAGTATTTT,CASSRTEMGTDTQYF
TRBJ2-2,.,TRBV6-2/TRBV6-3,few,TGTGCCAGCAGTTACAAGGGGGGGACCGGGGAGCTGTTTTTT,CASSYKGGTGELFF
TRBJ2-3,TRBD2,TRBV14,.,TGTGCCAGCAGCCCACCCGAGGGCGGGGGGGCATCAGATACGCAGTATTTT,CASSPPEGGGASDTQYF
TRBJ2-2,.,TRBV7-3,few,TGTGCCAGCACTCCGGGTCTGGGTATCGGGGAGCTGTTTTTT,CASTPGLGIGELFF
TRBJ1-6,.,TRBV20-1,many,TGCAGTGCTAGAGATCGGGAAGAATCCTATAATTCACCCCTCCACTTT,CSARDREESYNSPLHF
TRBJ2-5,TRBD1,TRBV5-6,.,TGTGCCAGCAGCGTCGACAGGGGGTTTGTCCAAGAGACCCAGTACTTC,CASSVDRGFVQETQYF
TRBJ2-7,TRBD1,TRBV20-1,.,TGCAGTGCCTACCATCCGGGACAGGGGTCCGACGAGCAGTACTTC,CSAYHPGQGSDEQYF
TRBJ1-2,.,TRBV15,.,TGTGCCACCAGCAGAGATCCCCAGACATCTGGCTACACCTTC,CATSRDPQTSGYTF
TRBJ1-3,.,TRBV29-1,few,TGCAGCGTGATGGGCGGAAGAAGCTCTGGAAACACCATATATTTT,CSVMGGRSSGNTIYF
TRBJ1-6,TRBD1,TRBV5-1,.,TGCGCCAGCAGCTTGGGACAGGGAGGAGAATCACCCCTCCACTTT,CASSLGQGGESPLHF
TRBJ2-4,TRBD1,TRBV7-2,.,TGTGCCAGCAGCTTAGGTATTCTGGGACAGGGGAAAAACATTCAGTACTTC,CASSLGILGQGKNIQYF
TRBJ2-5,.,TRBV7-9,few,TGTGCCAGCAGCTTGGGACATCGACAAGAGACCCAGTACTTC,CASSLGHRQETQYF
TRBJ2-5,.,TRBV10-3,.,TGTGCCATCGGCTCACAGGGCGGAGAGACCCAGTACTTC,CAIGSQGGETQYF
TRBJ1-1,.,TRBV29-1,.,TGCAGCGTTGCCCACTGGGGGTCTGCGGCTGAAGCTTTCTTT,CSVAHWGSAAEAFF
TRBJ2-3,.,TRBV18,few,TGTGCCAGCTCACTCAGCCCCTCCACAGATACGCAGTATTTT,CASSLSPSTDTQYF
TRBJ2-1,TRBD2,TRBV14,few,TGTGCCAGCAGCCAACTAGCGGGGGGCAGTGAGCAGTTCTTC,CASSQLAGGSEQFF
TRBJ2-3,TRBD2,TRBV18,many,TGTGCCAGCTCACCACCTAGCGGGGGGTCAGATACGCAGTATTTT,CASSPPSGGSDTQYF
TRBJ2-1,.,TRBV4-3,.,TGCGCCAGCAGCCAAGATCATGAGGGGCGCAATGAGCAGTTCTTC,CASSQDHEGRNEQFF
TRBJ1-2,TRBD1,TRBV6-2/TRBV6-3,few,TGTGCCAGCAGAAGACAGGGGTTCATCTATGGCTACACCTTC,CASRRQGFIYGYTF
TRBJ1-2,TRBD1,TRBV7-2,.,TGTGCCAGCAGCTTAGGACAGGGCTCATCCTATGGCTACACCTTC,CASSLGQGSSYGYTF
TRBJ2-3,.,TRBV29-1,many,TGCAGCGTTGAACTAGCGAGCACAGATACGCAGTATTTT,CSVELASTDTQYF
TRBJ2-2,.,TRBV9,few,TGTGCCAGCAGCGTTGTCGGGGGGAACACCGGGGAGCTGTTTTTT,CASSVVGGNTGELFF
TRBJ1-2,.,TRBV5-4,few,TGTGCCATCCAGCTTGAGGGGGTCGGAGGCTACACCTTC,CAIQLEGVGGYTF
TRBJ2-1,.,TRBV6-2/TRBV6-3,few,TGTGCCAGCAGTTACGGGACTCCCCTCTACAATGAGCAGTTCTTC,CASSYGTPLYNEQFF
TRBJ2-3,.,TRBV7-6,many,TGTGCCAGCAGCCCTCGCCCGGCCGGGAGCACAGATACGCAGTATTTT,CASSPRPAGSTDTQYF
TRBJ2-2,.,TRBV7-9,few,TGTGCCAGTGACAAGAACCGGGAGCTGTTTTTT,CASDKNRELFF
TRBJ1-5,.,TRBV5-1,.,TGCGCCAGCAGCTTTTCCCCTGATCAGCCCCAGCATTTT,CASSFSPDQPQHF
TRBJ2-7,TRBD2,TRBV5-4,.,TGTGCCAGCAGCCTGGGAGGGTTCGAGCAGTACTTC,CASSLGGFEQYF
TRBJ1-1,.,TRBV21-1,.,TGTGCCAGCAGGGGAGGGAACGATGAAGCTTTCTTT,CASRGGNDEAFF
TRBJ2-3,.,TRBV6-2/TRBV6-3,.,TGTGCCAGCAGTTATCGAGGGTTCACAGATACGCAGTATTTT,CASSYRGFTDTQYF
TRBJ1-6,.,TRBV7-9,few,TGTGCCAGCAGCCCGGACTCAGGAGCCCTCCACTTT,CASSPDSGALHF
TRBJ2-7,TRBD2,TRBV12-3/TRBV12-4,.,TGTGCCAGCAGTGGACTAGCGGGAAAGTACGAGCAGTACTTC,CASSGLAGKYEQYF
TRBJ2-4,.,TRBV6-5,.,TGTGCCAGCAGTCCCCGGGTTTCCGAGAACATTCAGTACTTC,CASSPRVSENIQYF
TRBJ2-1,TRBD2,TRBV5-1,few,TGCGCCAGCAGCTTAAGACTAGCGGGGCGGGTACGCAATGAGCAGTTCTTC,CASSLRLAGRVRNEQFF
TRBJ1-2,.,TRBV20-1,.,TGCAGTGCTAGTGATCCCTCGGCCAGGCGCATCTCGGGCTACACCTTC,CSASDPSARRISGYTF
TRBJ2-7,TRBD1,TRBV2,few,TGTGCCAGCAGTCCCGACAGGGGGCTCTCCTACGAGCAGTACTTC,CASSPDRGLSYEQYF
TRBJ1-1,.,TRBV7-2,few,TGTGCCAGCAGCTTTCAGGGGTTCGGCACTGAAGCTTTCTTT,CASSFQGFGTEAFF
TRBJ1-5,.,TRBV12-3/TRBV12-4,many,TGTGCCAGCAGCTCACAGGGCAATCAGCCCCAGCATTTT,CASSSQGNQPQHF